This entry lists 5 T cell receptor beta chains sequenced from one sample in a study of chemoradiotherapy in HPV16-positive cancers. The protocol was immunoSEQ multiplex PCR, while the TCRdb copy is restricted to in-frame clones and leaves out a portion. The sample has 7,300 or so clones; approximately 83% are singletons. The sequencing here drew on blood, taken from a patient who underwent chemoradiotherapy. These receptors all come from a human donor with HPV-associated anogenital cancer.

CDR3 nucleotides: TGCAGCGTTGAAGAGGGCAGGGGGCGTCTAAACGAGCAGTACTTC. It codes for CSVEEGRGRLNEQYF. The chain joins TRBV29-1 to TRBJ2-7; 8 bases agree with TRBD1. Germline V gives CDR1 SQVTM, CDR2 ANQGSEA. V trimming: 0 bases; J trimming: 5 bases; junction bases outside the gene matches: 9. This CDR3 spans 15 amino acids.

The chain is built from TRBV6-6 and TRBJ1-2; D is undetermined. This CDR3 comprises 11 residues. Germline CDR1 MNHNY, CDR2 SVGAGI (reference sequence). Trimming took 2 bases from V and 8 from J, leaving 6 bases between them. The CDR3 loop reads CASSYQDGYTF. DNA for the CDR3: TGTGCCAGCAGTTACCAGGACGGCTACACCTTC.

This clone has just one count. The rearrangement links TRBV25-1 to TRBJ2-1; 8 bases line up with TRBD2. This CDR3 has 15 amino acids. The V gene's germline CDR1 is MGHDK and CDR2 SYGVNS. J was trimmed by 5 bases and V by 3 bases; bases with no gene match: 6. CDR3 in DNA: TGTGCCAGCAGTGATCGGGGGGGCTGGGACAATGAGCAGTTCTTC. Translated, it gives CASSDRGGWDNEQFF.

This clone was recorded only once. The chain's CDR3 is CASSALGGPETQYF. The CDR3 DNA follows: TGTGCCAGCAGTGCGTTAGGGGGCCCAGAGACCCAGTACTTC. The gene calls are TRBV25-1 and TRBJ2-5, with 7 bases fitting TRBD1. Germline values: CDR1 MGHDK, CDR2 SYGVNS. The CDR3 spans 14 residues. V was pared by 4 bases and J by 4 bases, with 6 bases of the junction left unmatched. Based on the CDR3 plus reference TRBV25-1 and TRBJ2-5, the full variable domain is EADIYQTPRYLVIGTGKKITLECSQTMGHDKMYWYQQDPGMELHLIHYSYGVNSTEKGDLSSESTVSRIRTEHFPLTLESARPSHTSQYLCASSALGGPETQYFGPGTRLLVL.

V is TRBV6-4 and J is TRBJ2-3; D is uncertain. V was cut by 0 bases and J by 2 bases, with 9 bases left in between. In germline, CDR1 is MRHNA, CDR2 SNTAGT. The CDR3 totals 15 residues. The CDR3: CASSDSSSNTDTQYF. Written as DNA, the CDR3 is TGTGCCAGCAGTGACTCGAGTTCAAACACAGATACGCAGTATTTT.